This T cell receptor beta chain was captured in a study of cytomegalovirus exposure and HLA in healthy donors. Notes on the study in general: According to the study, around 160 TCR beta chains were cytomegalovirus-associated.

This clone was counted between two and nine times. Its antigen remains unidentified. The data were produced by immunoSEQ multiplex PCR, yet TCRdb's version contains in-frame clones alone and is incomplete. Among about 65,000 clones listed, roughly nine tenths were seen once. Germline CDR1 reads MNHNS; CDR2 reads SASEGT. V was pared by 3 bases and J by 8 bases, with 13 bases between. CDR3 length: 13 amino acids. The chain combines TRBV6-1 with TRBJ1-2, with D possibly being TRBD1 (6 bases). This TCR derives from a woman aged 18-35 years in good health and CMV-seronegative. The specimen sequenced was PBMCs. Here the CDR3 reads CASSEAGVGGYTF. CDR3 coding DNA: TGTGCCAGCAGTGAGGCAGGGGTCGGGGGCTACACCTTC.